This TCR beta chain came from a study of blood T cell repertoires in COVID-19. Study background: Samples representing acute and convalescent COVID-19 were sourced from the United States, Italy and Spain. PBMCs, B-cell-depleted T cells, or T cells provided the cDNA or gDNA that made up the material.

Per the germline V gene, CDR1 is MGHRA and CDR2 is YSYEKL. The V gene end was trimmed by 4 bases and the J gene end by 5 bases; junction bases not matched to a gene: 4. The CDR3 runs 15 residues. Per the original data handling: How many nucleated cells were present was estimated from reference gene primer amplification. Repertoires were generated with immunoSEQ multiplex PCR, while TCRdb's copy carries only in-frame clones and drops some. V, J and clone size are those of that table, while D and trimming were read from the DNA. This table holds roughly 250,000 clones, roughly three quarters found once.

The chain is built from TRBV4-1 and TRBJ2-1; 11 positions agree with TRBD1. This receptor was obtained from a woman aged 35 to 49 with active or convalescent COVID-19. The source material was peripheral blood. The CDR3 coding sequence is TGCGCCAGCAGCCTAGGACAGGGGGCTAACAATGAGCAGTTCTTC. Its translation: CASSLGQGANNEQFF.